The 6 T cell receptor beta chains below all came from one sample that was sequenced in a study of blood T cell repertoires in COVID-19. This table comes from immunoSEQ multiplex PCR, and its TCRdb copy is limited to in-frame clones, with some not included. Altogether 55,000 to 90,000 clones are present, around 90% being singletons, with the ten largest covering about 1.4%. Sequencing input: peripheral blood. These receptors all stem from a human donor in a cohort sampled during active COVID-19.

This chain uses TRBV5-1 with TRBJ2-3; 8 bases line up with TRBD2. Unmatched junction bases numbered 2, after V lost 2 bases and J lost 0 bases. The V gene's germline CDR1 is SGHRS and CDR2 YFSETQ. The CDR3 length is 15 residues. CDR3 loop: CASSFLAGSTDTQYF. CDR3 bases: TGCGCCAGCAGCTTCTTAGCGGGGAGCACAGATACGCAGTATTTT.

This clone was observed a few times. The rearrangement uses TRBV5-1 and TRBJ2-1; 9 positions agree with TRBD1. The CDR3 runs to 15 residues. V lost 3 bases to trimming and J lost 3 bases; unmatched junction nucleotides: 4. The germline gives CDR1 SGHRS, CDR2 YFSETQ. The CDR3 DNA reads TGCGCCAGCAGCTCCGGACAGGGGAACTACAATGAGCAGTTCTTC. It yields the protein CASSSGQGNYNEQFF.

This clone was detected a few times. The chain is built from TRBV7-9 and TRBJ2-7; 7 bases are a match to TRBD2. The CDR3 is 13 amino acids. Per the germline V gene, CDR1 is SEHNR and CDR2 is FQNEAQ (reference sequence). With V trimmed by 4 bases and J by 4 bases, 4 bases remained unmatched. The CDR3 bases are TGTGCCAGCAGCTCCGGACTAGAGTACGAGCAGTACGTC. This translates into CASSSGLEYEQYV.

The J gene is TRBJ2-5, the V gene TRBV5-1; TRBD1 matches 12 bases. The CDR3 is 14 residues long. With V trimmed by 4 bases and J by 5 bases, 3 bases remained unmatched. Germline V gives CDR1 SGHRS, CDR2 YFSETQ. The CDR3 DNA is TGCGCCAGCAGCCGGGACAGGGGGCCGGAGACCCAGTACTTC. It yields the protein CASSRDRGPETQYF.

V is TRBV2 and J is TRBJ2-2; 7 bases line up with TRBD1. The CDR3 length is 16 residues. J was trimmed by 0 bases and V by 3 bases; bases with no gene match: 4. CDR1 SNHLY and CDR2 FYNNEI come from the germline V gene. The CDR3 spells CASSEFGTANTGELFF. Written as DNA, the CDR3 is TGTGCCAGCAGTGAGTTTGGGACAGCGAACACCGGGGAGCTGTTTTTT.

The count of this clone is one. V and J are TRBV9 and TRBJ2-7, with 7 bases aligning to TRBD2. CDR1 is SGDLS, CDR2 YYNGEE, per germline. With 3 bases clipped from V and 5 bases from J, the junction kept 8 bases outside the gene matches. This CDR3 contains 14 residues. The CDR3 coding sequence is TGTGCCAGCAGCGAAGGAGGGAGGGACCACGAGCAGTACTTC. Residues: CASSEGGRDHEQYF.